This T cell receptor beta chain came from a study of blood T cell repertoires in COVID-19. Germline CDR1 and CDR2: SGHAT and FQNNGV. The length of the CDR3 is 16 residues. V gave up 5 bases and J gave up 0 bases, with 13 bases separating them. Sequencing was performed with immunoSEQ multiplex PCR; in TCRdb, only in-frame clones are kept and a portion is missing. This table holds about 130,000 clones, 79% found once. The sequence came from a woman in her 70s with COVID-19, enrolled during active disease. The specimen was peripheral blood. The V and J genes are TRBV11-2 and TRBJ1-4; D is unresolved. The CDR3 reads CASSLFTGTTNEKLFF. CDR3 coding DNA: TGTGCCAGCAGCCTTTTCACGGGGACAACTAATGAAAAACTGTTTTTT.